These 25 T cell receptor beta chains came from one sample sequenced in a study of shared clonotypes between healthy human individuals. Naive CD8 cells comprised CD45RO-negative, CCR7-positively selected cells, excluding terminally differentiated effector memory CD45RA+ cells. Repertoires were generated with immunoSEQ multiplex PCR, while TCRdb's copy carries only in-frame clones and drops some. The table has over 2,000,000 clones, around 93% seen once; the top ten hold about 1.7%. The sequencing input was naive CD8+ T cells from PBMCs. The source of these receptors is a man aged 18 to 35 in good health. Some clones in this sample may be carry-over from other donors' samples.

Here the CDR3 reads CASSLVTDPGETQYF. The CDR3 DNA is TGTGCCAGCAGCTTAGTAACAGACCCGGGGGAGACCCAGTACTTC. The rearrangement links TRBV7-9 to TRBJ2-5; tentatively, D is TRBD2 (5 bases). This CDR3 contains 15 residues. V dropped 1 base and J dropped 5 bases, with 14 bases sitting between them. The germline V gene encodes CDR1 SEHNR and CDR2 FQNEAQ (reference sequence).

The V gene is TRBV9, the J gene TRBJ2-6; D ambiguous. CDR3 length: 14 residues. Germline V gene data show CDR1 as SGDLS and CDR2 as YYNGEE. Trimming pared 4 bases from V and 4 bases from J, leaving 9 bases between. CDR3 sequence: CASSPPLGANVLTF. The CDR3 nucleotides read TGTGCCAGCAGCCCACCGCTCGGGGCCAACGTCCTGACTTTC. Looking up the rest from reference TRBV9 and TRBJ2-6 gives the full variable domain: DSGVTQTPKHLITATGQRVTLRCSPRSGDLSVYWYQQSLDQGLQFLIQYYNGEERAKGNILERFSAQQFPDLHSELNLSSLELGDSALYFCASSPPLGANVLTFGAGSRLTVL.

V and J are TRBV5-1 and TRBJ2-1, with TRBD2 matching over 10 bases. Germline trimming cut 1 base from V and 8 bases from J; bases unmatched to any gene: 9. The germline V gene encodes CDR1 SGHRS and CDR2 YFSETQ. This CDR3 spans 16 amino acids. The CDR3 sequence is CASSLRAGGPYHEQFF. The CDR3 nucleotides are TGCGCCAGCAGCTTGCGAGCGGGAGGGCCTTACCATGAGCAGTTCTTC.

CDR3 in DNA: TGCGCCAGCAGTGCGAACGGCTATGGCTACACCTTC. This translates into CASSANGYGYTF. The V call is TRBV10-1, the J call TRBJ1-2, with no clear D. Germline V gives CDR1 WNHNN, CDR2 SYGVQD (reference sequence). The CDR3 loop spans 12 amino acids. V dropped 4 bases and J dropped 4 bases, with 7 bases sitting between them.

As to this clone: The sample has other DNA sequences that encode this CDR3 too. V and J are TRBV9 and TRBJ2-3, with D tentatively TRBD1 or TRBD2 (5 bases each). The germline gives CDR1 SGDLS, CDR2 YYNGEE. The V end was cut by 0 bases, the J end by 6 bases, with 5 bases between. CDR3 length equals 12 residues. Here the CDR3 DNA reads TGTGCCAGCAGCGTAGGGGGGGATACGCAGTATTTT. Protein: CASSVGGDTQYF.

V and J are TRBV28 and TRBJ2-1; 11 positions agree with TRBD2. The germline V gene has CDR1 MDHEN and CDR2 SYDVKM. With V trimmed by 3 bases and J by 0 bases, 16 bases remained unmatched. The CDR3 has 21 residues. The CDR3 region is CASSFPSGPGTSGPSYNEQFF. CDR3 DNA sequence: TGTGCCAGCAGTTTCCCCTCCGGACCGGGGACTAGCGGACCCTCCTACAATGAGCAGTTCTTC.

This chain uses TRBV28 with TRBJ2-7; the D gene is possibly TRBD2 (6 bases). The CDR3 sequence is 13 residues long. V was shortened by 5 bases and J by 5 bases, with 13 bases between the two germline ends. Germline CDR1 MDHEN, CDR2 SYDVKM. CDR3 DNA sequence: TGTGCCAGCAGTGTCGGGACTGGCCACGAGCAGTACTTC. Translating gives CASSVGTGHEQYF. Combining the CDR3 with reference TRBV28 and TRBJ2-7 gives the whole variable domain DVKVTQSSRYLVKRTGEKVFLECVQDMDHENMFWYRQDPGLGLRLIYFSYDVKMKEKGDIPEGYSVSREKKERFSLILESASTNQTSMYLCASSVGTGHEQYFGPGTRLTVT.

The chain is built from TRBV7-6 and TRBJ1-1; D unresolved. Deletions cut 3 bases from V and 1 base from J, with 15 bases between. Germline-derived CDR1 and CDR2 are SGHVS and FNYEAQ. CDR3 length: 16 amino acids. For the CDR3, the DNA is TGTGCCAGCAGCTTTAGCCCCGCCGCCTCGAACACTGAAGCTTTCTTT. Protein sequence: CASSFSPAASNTEAFF.

This clone was seen once. The chain couples TRBV6-4 to TRBJ2-3; D might be TRBD2 (6 bases). The CDR3 covers 14 residues. Germline CDR1 MRHNA, CDR2 SNTAGT. V was cut by 0 bases and J by 6 bases, with 10 bases left in between. CDR3 in amino acids: CASSDSGRWDTQYF. CDR3 sequence (DNA): TGTGCCAGCAGTGACTCTGGGAGGTGGGATACGCAGTATTTT.

This chain links TRBV28 with TRBJ2-7; perhaps TRBD1 as D (5 bases). CDR3 length equals 13 residues. V lost 3 bases and J lost 6, with 12 bases in between. Germline V gene sequence: CDR1 MDHEN, CDR2 SYDVKM. CDR3 residues: CASSFPPGSEQYF. Here the CDR3 DNA reads TGTGCCAGCAGTTTCCCCCCAGGGTCCGAGCAGTACTTC. The whole variable domain, filled in from reference TRBV28 and TRBJ2-7, reads DVKVTQSSRYLVKRTGEKVFLECVQDMDHENMFWYRQDPGLGLRLIYFSYDVKMKEKGDIPEGYSVSREKKERFSLILESASTNQTSMYLCASSFPPGSEQYFGPGTRLTVT.

The chain uses TRBV23-1 and TRBJ2-5; D is undetermined. TRBV23-1 is an ORF for which the function is uncertain. Trimming left V 2 bases short and J 6 bases short, with 28 bases between. The CDR3 has 19 amino acids. Written as DNA, the CDR3 is TGCGCCAGCAGTCAAGCCCCGGTGGCCCCTCACATCGGCATGAAGACCCAGTACTTC. Its translation is CASSQAPVAPHIGMKTQYF.

The rearrangement links TRBV7-9 to TRBJ1-1; perhaps TRBD1 as D (6 bases). V lost 5 bases and J 0 bases, leaving 19 bases between the germline ends. The CDR3 loop spans 17 amino acids. Germline CDR1 is SEHNR and CDR2 is FQNEAQ (reference sequence). This CDR3 is CASSEPTGSSLNTEAFF. CDR3 coding DNA: TGTGCCAGCAGCGAACCGACAGGTTCCTCTTTGAACACTGAAGCTTTCTTT.

The chain carries TRBV19 and TRBJ1-1, with a possible D match to TRBD1 (5 bases). Trimming removed 6 bases at V and 3 bases at J, with 17 bases between. The CDR3 has 15 residues. In germline, CDR1 is LNHDA, CDR2 SQIVND (reference sequence). In nucleotides, the CDR3 is TGTGCCAGTAGCCAATTGGACACGTTGGACACTGAAGCTTTCTTT. Protein product: CASSQLDTLDTEAFF.

The chain couples TRBV2 to TRBJ1-1; no reliable D call. CDR1 SNHLY and CDR2 FYNNEI come from the germline V gene. The CDR3 covers 16 residues. The V end lost 5 bases, the J end lost 2 bases, and 18 bases lay between the germline ends. The CDR3 bases are TGTGCCAGCAGTCATGATATATCACACCTTAACACTGAAGCTTTCTTT. As protein: CASSHDISHLNTEAFF.

For this clone: This specimen includes other DNA sequences encoding the same CDR3. The chain carries TRBV7-2 and TRBJ2-1; D remains unclear. This CDR3 comprises 14 residues. Germline assignment: CDR1 SGHTA and CDR2 FQGNSA. V was shortened by 3 bases and J by 6 bases, with 12 bases between the two germline ends. The CDR3 DNA sequence: TGTGCCAGCAGCTTTCTAACCCGGAGCAATGAGCAGTTCTTC. This encodes CASSFLTRSNEQFF. Drawing the rest from reference TRBV7-2 and TRBJ2-1, the complete variable domain is GAGVSQSPSNKVTEKGKDVELRCDPISGHTALYWYRQSLGQGLEFLIYFQGNSAPDKSGLPSDRFSAERTGGSVSTLTIQRTQQEDSAVYLCASSFLTRSNEQFFGPGTRLTVL.

This rearrangement joins TRBV27 to TRBJ2-1, with D maybe TRBD2 (6 bases). The CDR3 spans 15 residues. Germline CDR1 is MNHEY and CDR2 is SMNVEV (reference sequence). V lost 6 bases, J lost 3 bases, and 15 bases lay in between. The DNA of the CDR3 is TGTGCCAGCAGAGTAGGAGGGAGGCGCTACAATGAGCAGTTCTTC. Translating gives CASRVGGRRYNEQFF.

This chain joins TRBV27 and TRBJ2-3; D is ambiguous. From germline, CDR1 is MNHEY and CDR2 SMNVEV (reference sequence). Trimming took 4 bases from V and 5 from J, leaving 7 bases between them. This CDR3 region has 12 residues. DNA for the CDR3: TGTGCCAGCAGTTCATCAATAGATACGCAGTATTTT. This translates into CASSSSIDTQYF.

The gene calls are TRBV27 and TRBJ1-1, with a tentative D call TRBD1 (5 bases). Germline-derived CDR1 and CDR2 are MNHEY and SMNVEV (reference sequence). Trimming removed 2 bases at V and 1 base at J, with 17 bases between. The CDR3 covers 17 residues. CDR3 sequence: CASSLVGRASRNTEAFF. The CDR3 nucleotides are TGTGCCAGCAGTTTAGTCGGCAGGGCTTCTAGGAACACTGAAGCTTTCTTT.

The chain employs TRBV28 and TRBJ2-5; weak D call: TRBD1 (6 bases). The CDR3 totals 15 residues. Germline CDR1 reads MDHEN; CDR2 reads SYDVKM. V gave up 1 base and J gave up 4 bases, with 13 bases separating them. The CDR3 loop reads CASSLSYSGVETQYF. In DNA form, the CDR3 reads TGTGCCAGCAGTTTATCTTACTCAGGGGTAGAGACCCAGTACTTC.

J is TRBJ2-5 and V is TRBV25-1, with unresolved D. The germline V gene encodes CDR1 MGHDK and CDR2 SYGVNS. The V end was cut by 4 bases, the J end by 5 bases, with 11 bases between. This CDR3 region has 13 residues. CDR3 amino acids: CASSVNLWETQYF. CDR3 in DNA: TGTGCCAGCAGTGTGAACTTGTGGGAGACCCAGTACTTC.

This CDR3 reads CASSLIPGVRAEQYF. The CDR3, as DNA: TGTGCCAGCAGCTTAATTCCGGGTGTCCGGGCCGAGCAGTACTTC. The gene calls are TRBV7-3 and TRBJ2-7, with unresolved D. CDR1 SGHTA and CDR2 FQGTGA come from the germline V gene. The CDR3 consists of 15 residues. V was trimmed by 1 base and J by 6 bases, leaving 16 bases between them. The full variable domain, in which reference TRBV7-3 and TRBJ2-7 provide the parts outside the CDR3, is GAGVSQTPSNKVTEKGKYVELRCDPISGHTALYWYRQSLGQGPEFLIYFQGTGAADDSGLPNDRFFAVRPEGSVSTLKIQRTERGDSAVYLCASSLIPGVRAEQYFGPGTRLTVT.

This chain connects TRBV27 to TRBJ1-5; D unresolved. The CDR3 consists of 16 residues. Trimming left V 2 bases short and J 0 bases short, with 11 bases between. The V gene's germline CDR1 is MNHEY and CDR2 SMNVEV (reference sequence). This CDR3 is CASSLGPGNSNQPQHF. In nucleotides, the CDR3 is TGTGCCAGCAGTTTAGGCCCCGGGAATAGCAATCAGCCCCAGCATTTT.

This clone occurred once. The genes are TRBV27 and TRBJ2-1; 9 bases align to TRBD2. The germline V gene has CDR1 MNHEY and CDR2 SMNVEV (reference sequence). Losses at the gene ends were 5 bases for V and 9 bases for J; bases not matched to a gene: 8. The CDR3 length is 14 residues. CDR3 loop: CASSPLGGRGEQFF. CDR3 in DNA: TGTGCCAGCAGTCCTCTCGGCGGGAGGGGTGAGCAGTTCTTC.

This clone has just one count. The rearrangement joins TRBV6-1 to TRBJ1-3; D is ambiguous. Germline V CDR1 and CDR2: MNHNS, SASEGT. The CDR3 has 14 residues. The V end lost 3 bases, the J end lost 0 bases, and 6 bases lay between the germline ends. The CDR3 region is CASSDGISGNTIYF. CDR3 nucleotide sequence: TGTGCCAGCAGTGACGGGATCTCTGGAAACACCATATATTTT.

CDR3 residues: CASSSVEGASTEAFF. The DNA for the CDR3 is TGTGCCAGCAGCTCGGTGGAGGGGGCGAGCACTGAAGCTTTCTTT. This chain joins TRBV7-9 and TRBJ1-1; TRBD1 matches at 7 bases. Germline V CDR1 and CDR2: SEHNR, FQNEAQ (reference sequence). V shed 4 bases, J shed 4 bases, and the junction held 9 bases outside the gene matches. There are 15 residues in the CDR3.